The next 30 T cell receptor beta chains were all read from a single sample in a study of T-cell reconstitution after alpha-beta-depleted transplantation in children. The TCRbeta library incorporated unique molecular identifiers. TCRdb fed the PCR reads into MiXCR, producing one record per CDR3 protein. The table records some 450,000 distinct CDR3 sequences, 43% of them present only once. The sample was PBMCs, taken before TCRalphabeta/CD19-depleted stem cell transplant. The source of these receptors is a girl aged 2-10 years with aplastic anemia, due to receive a stem cell transplant.

The rearrangement links TRBV11-2 to TRBJ2-7; 7 bases agree with TRBD2. Looked up from germline, CDR1 is SGHAT and CDR2 is FQNNGV. J lost 4 bases, V lost 5 bases, and 14 bases had no gene match. The CDR3 loop spans 16 amino acids. The CDR3 reads CASSRIFTRERYEQYF. Written as DNA, the CDR3 is TGTGCCAGCAGCCGAATATTTACGCGGGAGAGGTACGAGCAGTACTTC. Full variable domain (outside the CDR3, taken from reference TRBV11-2 and TRBJ2-7): EAGVAQSPRYKIIEKRQSVAFWCNPISGHATLYWYQQILGQGPKLLIQFQNNGVVDDSQLPKDRFSAERLKGVDSTLKIQPAKLEDSAVYLCASSRIFTRERYEQYFGPGTRLTVT.

This clonotype was recorded once. The rearrangement links TRBV5-1 to TRBJ2-3; 9 bases align to TRBD2. Germline CDR1 is SGHRS and CDR2 is YFSETQ. This CDR3 is built from 16 residues. The V gene end was trimmed by 0 bases and the J gene end by 4 bases; junction bases not matched to a gene: 6. CDR3 sequence reads: CASSLDGRGGPDTQYF. CDR3 bases: TGCGCCAGCAGCTTGGATGGGCGGGGGGGCCCAGATACGCAGTATTTT.

The chain combines TRBV5-1 with TRBJ2-7, with 12 bases that match TRBD2. Germline CDR1 and CDR2: SGHRS and YFSETQ. The V and J ends lost 4 bases and 2 bases, in that order; junction bases with no gene match: 7. The CDR3 is 16 residues long. This CDR3 reads CASSGGLAGSPYEQYF. The DNA of the CDR3 is TGCGCCAGCAGCGGTGGACTAGCGGGGTCCCCCTACGAGCAGTACTTC. Together with reference TRBV5-1 and TRBJ2-7, the CDR3 gives the full variable domain: KAGVTQTPRYLIKTRGQQVTLSCSPISGHRSVSWYQQTPGQGLQFLFEYFSETQRNKGNFPGRFSGRQFSNSRSEMNVSTLELGDSALYLCASSGGLAGSPYEQYFGPGTRLTVT.

This clonotype was counted between two and nine times. The chain links TRBV12-3 or TRBV12-4 to TRBJ2-2; D might be TRBD2 (6 bases). The CDR3 sequence is 14 residues long. The V end was cut by 6 bases, the J end by 1 base, with 9 bases between. The chain's CDR3 is CASSGGENTGELFF. The CDR3 DNA reads as TGTGCCAGCAGCGGAGGGGAGAACACCGGGGAGCTGTTTTTT.

The V call is TRBV25-1, the J call TRBJ2-7; no clear D gene. Trimming left V 4 bases short and J 3 bases short, with 13 bases between. Germline V gene lookup returns CDR1 MGHDK and CDR2 SYGVNS. There are 14 residues in the CDR3. The CDR3 DNA reads TGTGCCAGCAGTGGAGACCGGACCCACTACGAGCAGTACTTC. Translated: CASSGDRTHYEQYF.

V usage is TRBV6-1 and J usage is TRBJ1-4, with D hard to call. Trimming stripped 8 bases from V and 7 bases from J, with 11 bases between. This CDR3 has 12 residues. The V gene's germline CDR1 is MNHNS and CDR2 SASEGT. This CDR3 reads CASRPPGEKLFF. CDR3 DNA sequence: TGTGCCAGCCGCCCCCCGGGTGAAAAACTGTTTTTT.

The rearrangement links TRBV7-2 to TRBJ2-1; 8 bases agree with TRBD2. The CDR3 runs 15 residues. V lost 10 bases to trimming and J lost 4 bases; unmatched junction nucleotides: 12. The germline CDR1 and CDR2 sequences are SGHTA and FQGNSA. The CDR3 sequence: CATEPFREGYNEQFF. The CDR3 coding sequence is TGTGCCACCGAGCCCTTCCGGGAGGGTTACAATGAGCAGTTCTTC.

The gene calls are TRBV7-9 and TRBJ1-5, with TRBD1 matching over 10 bases. This CDR3 is built from 15 residues. The ends lost 5 bases at V and 7 bases at J; junction bases unmatched: 8. Germline V gene sequence: CDR1 SEHNR, CDR2 FQNEAQ (reference sequence). DNA for the CDR3: TGTGCCAGCAGCCGGACAGGGGGAGGAAAACAGCCCCAGCATTTT. Its protein is CASSRTGGGKQPQHF.

This clonotype has more than one count but fewer than ten. The chain carries TRBV7-3 and TRBJ2-1, with D maybe TRBD2 (5 bases). The CDR3 totals 15 residues. V was trimmed by 4 bases and J by 7 bases, leaving 17 bases between them. Germline V gene data show CDR1 as SGHTA and CDR2 as FQGTGA. The CDR3 region has the DNA TGTGCCAGCAGCTCGACGGGTCTAGCAGTAAATGAGCAGTTCTTC. Its translation: CASSSTGLAVNEQFF.

The chain uses TRBV2 and TRBJ2-5; D is uncertain. Germline V gene sequence: CDR1 SNHLY, CDR2 FYNNEI. This CDR3 region has 12 residues. V shed 6 bases and J shed 5 bases, with 10 bases lying between them. The CDR3: CASSEERETQYF. CDR3 sequence (DNA): TGTGCCAGCAGCGAGGAACGGGAGACCCAGTACTTC. The whole variable domain, filled in from reference TRBV2 and TRBJ2-5, reads EPEVTQTPSHQVTQMGQEVILRCVPISNHLYFYWYRQILGQKVEFLVSFYNNEISEKSEIFDDQFSVERPDGSNFTLKIRSTKLEDSAMYFCASSEERETQYFGPGTRLLVL.

The chain has TRBV20-1 and TRBJ2-1; D may be TRBD1 (6 bases). Per germline, CDR1 DFQATT and CDR2 SNEGSKA (reference sequence). V dropped 1 base and J dropped 0 bases, with 10 bases sitting between them. This CDR3 has 15 amino acids. CDR3 in amino acids: CSARGGTLSYNEQFF. CDR3 nucleotides: TGCAGTGCTAGAGGAGGGACACTCTCCTACAATGAGCAGTTCTTC.

The V and J genes are TRBV20-1 and TRBJ2-3; D tentatively reads TRBD1 or TRBD2 (6 bases each). The CDR3 totals 15 residues. V lost 3 bases and J 5 bases, leaving 18 bases between the germline ends. The V gene's germline CDR1 is DFQATT and CDR2 SNEGSKA (reference sequence). The CDR3 region has the DNA TGCAGTGCTAGTACGTCGGGGGCCGTGCTAGATACGCAGTATTTT. This encodes CSASTSGAVLDTQYF.

This clonotype was picked up a small number of times. CDR3 DNA: TGCAGTGCTAGAGAACTGTACCAAGAGACCCAGTACTTC. This sequence encodes CSARELYQETQYF. The V call is TRBV20-1, the J call TRBJ2-5; D gene unclear. V dropped 0 bases and J dropped 0 bases, with 5 bases sitting between them. Germline CDR1 is DFQATT and CDR2 is SNEGSKA (reference sequence). The CDR3 covers 13 residues.

The genes are TRBV6-1 and TRBJ2-7; TRBD1 might be the D (6 bases). From germline, CDR1 is MNHNS and CDR2 SASEGT. Between the trimmed V and J ends, which lost 9 bases and 3 bases, there was a span of 12 bases. CDR3 length: 12 residues. The CDR3: CASSDRLYEQYF. The CDR3 DNA reads as TGTGCCAGTAGCGACAGGCTCTACGAGCAGTACTTC.

This clonotype showed up just a few times. This sequence joins TRBV12-3 or TRBV12-4 and TRBJ2-5; D possibly corresponds to TRBD2 (8 bases). The CDR3 is 14 amino acids. The V end lost 4 bases, the J end lost 3 bases, and 12 bases lay between the germline ends. Here the CDR3 reads CASSSGGTEETQYF. DNA for the CDR3: TGTGCCAGCAGTTCGGGAGGGACAGAAGAGACCCAGTACTTC.

This sequence joins TRBV6-1 and TRBJ2-4; 10 nucleotides agree with TRBD1. With 8 bases clipped from V and 1 base from J, the junction kept 2 bases outside the gene matches. This CDR3 spans 14 amino acids. Germline loops: CDR1 MNHNS, CDR2 SASEGT. The CDR3 DNA follows: TGTGCCAGCGGACAGGGGGGGGCCAAAAACATTCAGTACTTC. Translation gives CASGQGGAKNIQYF.

This clonotype has ten or more counts. The rearrangement uses TRBV24-1 and TRBJ2-2; TRBD2 is a possible D gene (5 bases). Trimming shortened V by 2 bases and J by 2 bases, and 11 bases separated the two germline ends. CDR3 length: 16 amino acids. Germline V gene lookup returns CDR1 KGHDR and CDR2 SFDVKD. The CDR3 here is CATSDSNRLNTGELFF. The CDR3 nucleotides are TGTGCCACCAGTGATTCCAACAGACTAAACACCGGGGAGCTGTTTTTT.

This clonotype was recorded only once. The chain is built from TRBV6-1 and TRBJ1-5; possibly TRBD1 for D (5 bases). V lost 7 bases, J lost 1 base, and 14 bases lay in between. Germline V lookup: CDR1 MNHNS, CDR2 SASEGT. CDR3 length: 15 residues. CDR3 in amino acids: CASKKGQGSNQPQHF. CDR3 bases: TGTGCCAGCAAGAAGGGGCAAGGCAGCAATCAGCCCCAGCATTTT.

This clonotype was seen a few times. J is TRBJ1-1 and V is TRBV29-1; D remains unclear. Trimming left V 3 bases short and J 4 bases short, with 18 bases between. This CDR3 is 15 amino acids long. In germline, CDR1 is SQVTM, CDR2 ANQGSEA. The CDR3 protein is CSVDRYPGEATEAFF. Written as DNA, the CDR3 is TGCAGCGTTGATCGGTATCCAGGTGAGGCCACTGAAGCTTTCTTT. Full variable domain (rest looked up from reference TRBV29-1 and TRBJ1-1): SAVISQKPSRDICQRGTSLTIQCQVDSQVTMMFWYRQQPGQSLTLIATANQGSEATYESGFVIDKFPISRPNLTFSTLTVSNMSPEDSSIYLCSVDRYPGEATEAFFGQGTRLTVV.

The V and J genes are TRBV4-1 and TRBJ2-1; D tentatively reads TRBD1 or TRBD2 (5 bases each). Trimming stripped 0 bases from V and 8 bases from J, with 20 bases between. CDR3 length equals 17 residues. Germline CDR1 and CDR2: MGHRA and YSYEKL. DNA for the CDR3: TGCGCCAGCAGCCAAGACGGGCCGGGGCCCTTGGGGGATGAGCAGTTCTTC. It codes for CASSQDGPGPLGDEQFF.

V gene TRBV28 combines with J gene TRBJ1-3; D is unresolved. The CDR3 is 15 residues long. Germline V CDR1 and CDR2: MDHEN, SYDVKM. The V gene lost 4 bases and the J gene lost 0 bases, with 10 bases spanning the gap. The CDR3 here is CASSSGLLSGNTIYF. DNA of the CDR3: TGTGCCAGCAGTTCAGGACTTCTCTCTGGAAACACCATATATTTT.

This clonotype was counted many times. The chain links TRBV7-2 to TRBJ2-4; D possibly uses TRBD1 or TRBD2 (5 bases each). The CDR3 totals 13 residues. Trimming pared 5 bases from V and 8 bases from J, leaving 13 bases between. Germline V gene sequence: CDR1 SGHTA, CDR2 FQGNSA. The CDR3 region has the DNA TGTGCCAGCAGCCCGAGGGGTTCAGACATTCAGTACTTC. Translating gives CASSPRGSDIQYF.

This chain joins TRBV6-1 and TRBJ2-7, with 8 bases matching TRBD2. The CDR3 extends over 15 amino acids. Germline CDR1 and CDR2: MNHNS and SASEGT. Trimming took 6 bases from V and 4 from J; bases not matched to a gene: 11. This CDR3 is CASSGPSGLGYEQYF. CDR3 coding DNA: TGTGCCAGCAGCGGCCCTAGCGGGTTGGGGTACGAGCAGTACTTC.

The CDR3 sequence: CSARKGAVTGELFF. DNA of the CDR3: TGCAGTGCTAGGAAGGGGGCGGTCACCGGGGAGCTGTTTTTT. V usage is TRBV20-1 and J usage is TRBJ2-2; 7 nucleotides agree with TRBD1. In germline, CDR1 is DFQATT, CDR2 SNEGSKA (reference sequence). J gave up 4 bases and V 3 bases, and 5 bases lay outside the gene matches. CDR3 length: 14 residues.

This sequence joins TRBV12-3 or TRBV12-4 and TRBJ1-5, with D possibly TRBD1 on 6 matching bases. The CDR3 extends over 13 amino acids. V was shortened by 5 bases and J by 12 bases, with 17 bases between the two germline ends. The DNA of the CDR3 is TGTGCCAGCAGTCCCTATCCCGGACAGTTCCAGCATTTT. Translation: CASSPYPGQFQHF.

The V gene is TRBV20-1, the J gene TRBJ2-5, with 7 nucleotides matching TRBD2. The germline CDR1 and CDR2 sequences are DFQATT and SNEGSKA (reference sequence). This CDR3 contains 14 residues. J gave up 3 bases and V 6 bases, and 10 bases lay outside the gene matches. In DNA, the CDR3 is TGCAGTGCAAGTCCCGGGACTATCGAAGAGACCCAGTACTTC. The encoded protein is CSASPGTIEETQYF.

This clonotype was picked up a small number of times. The rearrangement links TRBV2 to TRBJ1-1, with D uncertain. The V and J ends lost 7 bases and 0 bases respectively, with 9 bases between them. This CDR3 contains 13 residues. The germline CDR1 and CDR2 sequences are SNHLY and FYNNEI. CDR3 coding DNA: TGTGCCAGCATTTTAGGGATGAACACTGAAGCTTTCTTT. Its protein is CASILGMNTEAFF.

The J gene is TRBJ2-7, the V gene TRBV10-3; 8 bases match TRBD1. The CDR3 runs to 17 residues. J gave up 3 bases and V 6 bases, and 16 bases lay outside the gene matches. Germline CDR1 is ENHRY and CDR2 is SYGVKD. Here the CDR3 DNA reads TGTGCCATCAGCCAGGGGGTAGGCAGGGGGCGCGACTACGAGCAGTACTTC. Amino acid sequence: CAISQGVGRGRDYEQYF.

The chain is built from TRBV20-1 and TRBJ2-1; 12 nucleotides match TRBD2. Trimming took 5 bases from V and 4 from J; bases not matched to a gene: 3. CDR3 size: 14 residues. Germline V gene data show CDR1 as DFQATT and CDR2 as SNEGSKA (reference sequence). Here the CDR3 reads CSAPGTSGYNEQFF. The CDR3 coding sequence is TGCAGTGCTCCCGGGACTAGCGGGTACAATGAGCAGTTCTTC.

This chain uses TRBV20-1 with TRBJ2-3; D not resolved. The V gene lost 3 bases and the J gene lost 9 bases, with 19 bases spanning the gap. The CDR3 runs to 14 residues. Germline CDR1 reads DFQATT; CDR2 reads SNEGSKA (reference sequence). CDR3 amino acids: CSARGGGPRATQYF. The CDR3 nucleotides are TGCAGTGCTAGGGGTGGCGGTCCTCGAGCAACGCAGTATTTT.